The rows below give T cell receptor beta chains drawn from one sample of a study of T cells in localized non-small cell lung cancer. The table came from immunoSEQ multiplex PCR; TCRdb's copy has only in-frame clones and leaves some out. The sample shows around 15,000 clones, 80% to 90% of them seen only once. The sequencing used peripheral blood mononuclear cells, collected before any cancer treatment. These receptors all come from a male donor aged 60 or over with stage II lung adenocarcinoma. Each CDR3 is given with its conserved first and last residue. Each record gives: CDR3 DNA, CDR3 protein, D gene, V gene, J gene, clone size. A D gene is named only where the DNA matches it firmly. Some rows mark clone size as missing; the rest say once, few, many or name a class of expanded clone.

TGTGCTAGCAGCTTAGTAGGAGGAGGGGCGAACACCGGGGAGCTGTTTTTT	CASSLVGGGANTGELFF	.	TRBV7-7	TRBJ2-2	.
TGTGCCTCCGGTGCTGTTGGAGAGCAGTACTTC	CASGAVGEQYF	.	TRBV6-5	TRBJ2-7	few
TGTGCTAGTGGCCGGGGACTCCCCGGGGACGAGCAGTACTTC	CASGRGLPGDEQYF	.	TRBV12-5	TRBJ2-7	.
TGTGCCAGCAGTGAACCCGAACTCACAGATACGCAGTATTTT	CASSEPELTDTQYF	.	TRBV2	TRBJ2-3	.
TGTGCCAGCAGCTTACCGGGACTACTCCAGTACTTC	CASSLPGLLQYF	TRBD2	TRBV7-9	TRBJ2-5	.
TGCGCCAGCAGCCAAGACAGGGGGCGTCAGAATGAGCAGTTCTTC	CASSQDRGRQNEQFF	TRBD1	TRBV4-3	TRBJ2-1	.
TGTGCCAGCAGTGAAGTCGGGCAGAACTACACCTTC	CASSEVGQNYTF	.	TRBV6-1	TRBJ1-2	few
TGTGCCAGCAGCCTTCGGGCCCGACCGGGAGAGACCCAGTACTTC	CASSLRARPGETQYF	.	TRBV7-2	TRBJ2-5	few
TGTGCCAGCAGCCTGTACGGGGCCTACAATGAGCAGTTCTTC	CASSLYGAYNEQFF	.	TRBV7-9	TRBJ2-1	.
TGCGCCAGCAGCTTGGGGACAGGGATAATACGTGGCTACACCTTC	CASSLGTGIIRGYTF	TRBD1	TRBV5-1	TRBJ1-2	.
TGTGCCAGCAGCCCGGGACAGGGGGGTTACGAGCAGTACTTC	CASSPGQGGYEQYF	.	TRBV21-1	TRBJ2-7	.
TGCAGCGTAGGACTAGCGGGAGTTGCCGGGGAGCTGTTTTTT	CSVGLAGVAGELFF	TRBD2	TRBV29-1	TRBJ2-2	.
TGTGCCAGCAGCATCCGGGACAGGGCAGGACTTCTCAGGCCCCAGCATTTT	CASSIRDRAGLLRPQHF	.	TRBV21-1	TRBJ1-5	once
TGCGCCAGCAGCTATGACACCCGGGATGAAAAACTGTTTTTT	CASSYDTRDEKLFF	.	TRBV5-1	TRBJ1-4	.
TGTGCCAGCAGCCCCCCGGGGACTAGCGGGCTCAATGAGCAGTTCTTC	CASSPPGTSGLNEQFF	TRBD2	TRBV7-9	TRBJ2-1	.
TGTGCCAGCAGTTTGGCGTCCTACGAGCAGTACTTC	CASSLASYEQYF	.	TRBV28	TRBJ2-7	.
TGCGCCAGCAGCTTGGTCGAGACAGGGTCCTACAATGAGCAGTTCTTC	CASSLVETGSYNEQFF	TRBD1	TRBV5-1	TRBJ2-1	.
TGCGCCAGCAGCTTGCAATACGGGACCCAAGAGACCCAGTACTTC	CASSLQYGTQETQYF	.	TRBV5-1	TRBJ2-5	.
TGTGCCAGCAGCTTAACGGGACCCCACGAGCAGTACTTC	CASSLTGPHEQYF	.	TRBV7-3	TRBJ2-7	few
TGTGCCAGTAGTAGAGAGGTAGCGGGCTCTCTTACCTACGAGCAGTACTTC	CASSREVAGSLTYEQYF	TRBD2	TRBV19	TRBJ2-7	.
TGTGCCAGCAGTGTGGGGGTAAGGGAGACCCAGTACTTC	CASSVGVRETQYF	.	TRBV6-1	TRBJ2-5	.
TGTGCCACCCGGGACAGTAAGGAGGTCTACGAGCAGTACTTC	CATRDSKEVYEQYF	.	TRBV21-1	TRBJ2-7	.
TGTGCCAGCAGCTCCGGACAGGGGGCTTATGGCTACACCTTC	CASSSGQGAYGYTF	TRBD1	TRBV7-9	TRBJ1-2	.
TGTGCCAGCAGCCGGGGACAGGGAGTTTCCTACGAGCAGTACTTC	CASSRGQGVSYEQYF	TRBD1	TRBV5-8	TRBJ2-7	.
TGTGCCAGCAGCGGCCCCTCCTACGAGCAGTACTTC	CASSGPSYEQYF	.	TRBV13	TRBJ2-7	.
TGTGCCAGTAGCCAGGGAATCGTGGGCACTGAAGCTTTCTTT	CASSQGIVGTEAFF	.	TRBV19	TRBJ1-1	.
TGTGCCAGCAGCTCGGGGGGGGGCCAAGAGACCCAGTACTTC	CASSSGGGQETQYF	TRBD2	TRBV11-2	TRBJ2-5	.
TGTGCCAGCAGCTCCTCGGGGGGGACCAACTATGGCTACACCTTC	CASSSSGGTNYGYTF	.	TRBV5-5	TRBJ1-2	.
TGTGCCAGCAGTCTTATAAGTTGGACAGCGTCCTACGAGCAGTACTTC	CASSLISWTASYEQYF	.	TRBV28	TRBJ2-7	few
TGTGCCAGCAGCAAACTATCCGAGACAGGGGATCTCTCCTACGAGCAGTACTTC	CASSKLSETGDLSYEQYF	.	TRBV21-1	TRBJ2-7	.
TGTGCCAGCAGTTCCCCCCATGGGACAGGGGTCACCTACGAGCAGTACTTC	CASSSPHGTGVTYEQYF	TRBD1	TRBV28	TRBJ2-7	.
TGTGCCAGCAGCGTAGATGGTCGAGGATATGAGCAGTTCTTC	CASSVDGRGYEQFF	.	TRBV9	TRBJ2-1	.
TGTGCCATTTGGGCTACTGATGAGCAGTTCTTC	CAIWATDEQFF	.	TRBV7-9	TRBJ2-1	.
TGTGCCAGCAGCGTTCCCTCCGACGGGACTGACTATGGCTACACCTTC	CASSVPSDGTDYGYTF	.	TRBV21-1	TRBJ1-2	.
TGCGCCAGCAGCGGTCCTGGGGTGGTGAACACTGAAGCTTTCTTT	CASSGPGVVNTEAFF	.	TRBV5-1	TRBJ1-1	.
TGTGCCAGCAGCTTGACCTACGGGGGACAGGGGGCGTACGAGCAGTACTTC	CASSLTYGGQGAYEQYF	TRBD1	TRBV5-5	TRBJ2-7	once
TGTGCCAGCACCCTAGGAGGAAAGGTCCGAGAGACCCAGTACTTC	CASTLGGKVRETQYF	.	TRBV9	TRBJ2-5	few
TGTGCCAGCAGTTTTTTACCCGTCGGACAGGGGACGAACACTGAAGCTTTCTTT	CASSFLPVGQGTNTEAFF	TRBD1	TRBV28	TRBJ1-1	.
TGTGCCAGCAGACAGGGGATAGAGACCCAGTACTTC	CASRQGIETQYF	TRBD1	TRBV28	TRBJ2-5	.
TGTGCCAGCAGTTTAAGTCGGGGGCAGGACCTGAACACCGGGGAGCTGTTTTTT	CASSLSRGQDLNTGELFF	.	TRBV27	TRBJ2-2	.
TGTGCCAGCAGTGAAGCAGGCGGACAGGGAACCTACGAGCAGTACTTC	CASSEAGGQGTYEQYF	TRBD1	TRBV6-1	TRBJ2-7	.
TGTGCCAGCAGGGAGGCCAGAACAGATACGCAGTATTTT	CASREARTDTQYF	.	TRBV6-5	TRBJ2-3	.
TGTGCCAGCAGTCGGGACAGCGGGCGCTACGAGCAGTACTTC	CASSRDSGRYEQYF	.	TRBV6-5	TRBJ2-7	.
TGTGCCACCAGCAGAGACGCCGGCTCAAATGAGCAGTTCTTC	CATSRDAGSNEQFF	.	TRBV15	TRBJ2-1	.
TGCGCCAGCAGCCAAGAAGTAGGAGATACGCAGTATTTT	CASSQEVGDTQYF	.	TRBV4-3	TRBJ2-3	.
TGTGCCAGCAGCTTAGGGACAGGGCTGGGGCAGCCCCAGCATTTT	CASSLGTGLGQPQHF	TRBD1	TRBV11-3	TRBJ1-5	.
TGTGCCAGCAGCCGAGCCACAGGGAAAGGCACTGAAGCTTTCTTT	CASSRATGKGTEAFF	.	TRBV11-2	TRBJ1-1	.
TGTGCCAGCAGTAGACGACTGGGGACTGAAGCTTTCTTT	CASSRRLGTEAFF	.	TRBV27	TRBJ1-1	few
TGTGCCAGCAGTGAAGAACTACGGGGGCCGTATGGCTACACCTTC	CASSEELRGPYGYTF	.	TRBV6-1	TRBJ1-2	.